The 16 T cell receptor beta chains in this list originate from one sample, sequenced in a study of cytomegalovirus exposure and HLA in healthy donors. Primers: 60 Vbeta forward and 13 Jbeta reverse. Produced via immunoSEQ multiplex PCR; TCRdb's table is partial and in-frame only. The sample holds approximately 120,000 clones; 78% are singletons and the top ten take roughly 5.9%. The specimen was PBMCs. Receptors were obtained from a woman in her 40s in good health and CMV-seronegative.

The chain links TRBV4-1 to TRBJ2-2; 8 bases are a match to TRBD2. V lost 4 bases, J lost 1 base, and 11 bases stayed unmatched. The germline gives CDR1 MGHRA, CDR2 YSYEKL. The CDR3 is made up of 18 amino acids. The CDR3 DNA sequence: TGCGCCAGCAGCCCGGGGGGGGTAGGGACTAGGAACACCGGGGAGCTGTTTTTT. Translation gives CASSPGGVGTRNTGELFF.

V gene TRBV23-1 combines with J gene TRBJ2-5; TRBD2 is a possible D gene (7 bases). TRBV23-1 has ORF status, its function being uncertain. The CDR3 has 14 amino acids. Trimming removed 11 bases at V and 5 bases at J, with 21 bases between. DNA for the CDR3: TGCGCCGGGGGGCCTAGCGGCGCCTCGGAGACCCAGTACTTC. This gives the protein CAGGPSGASETQYF.

The J gene is TRBJ1-4, the V gene TRBV7-2, with a possible D match to TRBD1 (5 bases). V lost 5 bases and J 5 bases, leaving 9 bases between the germline ends. The length of the CDR3 is 13 residues. Germline V gene data show CDR1 as SGHTA and CDR2 as FQGNSA. The CDR3 spells CASSPGPNEKLFF. Written as DNA, the CDR3 is TGTGCCAGCAGCCCAGGGCCCAATGAAAAACTGTTTTTT.

The chain has TRBV7-2 and TRBJ2-7, with a possible D match to TRBD1 (5 bases). Germline loops: CDR1 SGHTA, CDR2 FQGNSA. The CDR3 is 16 residues long. V lost 5 bases to trimming and J lost 1 base, with 18 bases between them. CDR3 in amino acids: CASSPTRQGSSYEQYF. DNA for the CDR3: TGTGCCAGCAGCCCCACCCGGCAGGGCAGTTCCTACGAGCAGTACTTC.

This clone has only a few counts. The chain joins TRBV9 to TRBJ1-3; maybe TRBD1 (6 bases). The V gene lost 7 bases and the J gene lost 0 bases, with 17 bases spanning the gap. The CDR3 runs to 16 residues. Germline-derived CDR1 and CDR2 are SGDLS and YYNGEE. The CDR3 DNA follows: TGTGCCAGCGGTGGGGGCGGGCCGAACTCTGGAAACACCATATATTTT. It yields the protein CASGGGGPNSGNTIYF. Full variable domain (outside the CDR3, taken from reference TRBV9 and TRBJ1-3): DSGVTQTPKHLITATGQRVTLRCSPRSGDLSVYWYQQSLDQGLQFLIQYYNGEERAKGNILERFSAQQFPDLHSELNLSSLELGDSALYFCASGGGGPNSGNTIYFGEGSWLTVV.

The gene calls are TRBV21-1 and TRBJ1-5; the table's D call, TRBD1, has no DNA check behind it. TRBV21-1 is annotated as a pseudogene. The CDR3 spans 16 residues. The CDR3 here is CASSKARDRTDQPQHF. The CDR3 coding sequence is TGTGCCAGCAGCAAAGCACGGGACAGGACGGATCAGCCCCAGCATTTT.

The rearrangement joins TRBV5-1 to TRBJ2-3, with 12 bases lining up with TRBD2. Germline CDR1 and CDR2: SGHRS and YFSETQ. This CDR3 contains 14 residues. V trimming: 4 bases; J trimming: 5 bases; junction bases outside the gene matches: 2. The chain's CDR3 is CASSLAGGEDTQYF. Here the CDR3 DNA reads TGCGCCAGCAGCCTAGCGGGAGGGGAAGATACGCAGTATTTT.

In its sample, this clone was seen a few times. The J gene is TRBJ2-5, the V gene TRBV28, with D possibly TRBD1 on 5 matching bases. V lost 4 bases and J lost 5, with 17 bases in between. Germline V CDR1 and CDR2: MDHEN, SYDVKM. The CDR3 covers 15 residues. CDR3 loop: CASSSDTSGRETQYF. The CDR3 nucleotides read TGTGCCAGCAGTTCCGACACATCAGGGCGGGAGACCCAGTACTTC.

This chain links TRBV28 with TRBJ2-5; D is uncertain. The CDR3 has 14 residues. Germline V gene data show CDR1 as MDHEN and CDR2 as SYDVKM. V shed 2 bases and J shed 5 bases, with 12 bases lying between them. For the CDR3, the DNA is TGTGCCAGCAGTTTAGAGTCCCCCGGGGAGACCCAGTACTTC. Protein: CASSLESPGETQYF.

The chain joins TRBV4-2 to TRBJ2-1; D not certain. Trimming removed 0 bases from V and 2 bases from J, with 5 bases in between. The CDR3 contains 14 residues. The germline V gene encodes CDR1 LGHNA and CDR2 YNFKEQ. The CDR3, as DNA: TGTGCCAGCAGCCAAGATAACACCTACAATGAGCAGTTCTTC. This codes for CASSQDNTYNEQFF.

The rearrangement uses TRBV7-2 and TRBJ1-5; 7 bases fit TRBD1. V shed 5 bases, J shed 5 bases, and the junction held 3 bases outside the gene matches. The CDR3 is 13 amino acids. Looked up from germline, CDR1 is SGHTA and CDR2 is FQGNSA. The CDR3 loop is CASSGTEDQPQHF. CDR3 nucleotide sequence: TGTGCCAGCAGCGGGACAGAAGATCAGCCCCAGCATTTT.

This chain joins TRBV6-4 and TRBJ2-1, with 11 positions matching TRBD2. CDR1 and CDR2 from the germline V gene are MRHNA and SNTAGT. CDR3 length: 14 amino acids. Germline trimming cut 3 bases from V and 8 bases from J; bases unmatched to any gene: 3. The CDR3 region is CASSELAGADEQFF. CDR3 nucleotides: TGTGCCAGCAGTGAACTAGCGGGAGCCGATGAGCAGTTCTTC.

This clone was detected only a few times. DNA for the CDR3: TGCGCCAGCAGCTTGCAGGGGCCCGGGAATTCACCCCTCCACTTT. Translating gives CASSLQGPGNSPLHF. This chain joins TRBV5-1 and TRBJ1-6, with D possibly TRBD1 on 6 matching bases. The CDR3 runs to 15 residues. V gave up 1 base and J gave up 7 bases, with 12 bases separating them. CDR1 SGHRS and CDR2 YFSETQ come from the germline V gene.

This clone was seen a few times. The genes are TRBV5-8 and TRBJ2-1; 8 nucleotides align to TRBD2. Germline trimming cut 6 bases from V and 1 base from J; bases unmatched to any gene: 18. CDR3 length: 19 residues. CDR1 SGHTS and CDR2 YDEGEE come from the germline V gene. This chain's CDR3 is CASKEASGLRGGSYNEQFF. In DNA form, the CDR3 reads TGTGCCAGCAAGGAGGCTAGCGGGCTAAGAGGGGGATCCTACAATGAGCAGTTCTTC.

CDR3 in DNA: TGTGCCAGCAGCGGTGGAGCGGGAGGGGTCTACGAGCAGTACTTC. Translation gives CASSGGAGGVYEQYF. V and J are TRBV5-8 and TRBJ2-7, with TRBD2 matching 10 bases. With V trimmed by 4 bases and J by 3 bases, 7 bases remained unmatched. The CDR3 consists of 15 residues. Germline-derived CDR1 and CDR2 are SGHTS and YDEGEE. The variable domain in full, with the rest retrieved from reference TRBV5-8 and TRBJ2-7, is EAGVTQSPTHLIKTRGQQATLRCSPISGHTSVYWYQQALGLGLQFLLWYDEGEERNRGNFPPRFSGRQFPNYSSELNVNALELEDSALYLCASSGGAGGVYEQYFGPGTRLTVT.

The chain is built from TRBV7-2 and TRBJ2-1, with D hard to call. The CDR3 runs 11 residues. V was clipped by 5 bases and J by 10 bases, with 9 bases between them. Germline CDR1 SGHTA, CDR2 FQGNSA. The CDR3 is CASSRFMEQFF. As DNA, the CDR3 is TGTGCCAGCAGCCGGTTTATGGAGCAGTTCTTC.